These T cell receptor beta chains were read from a single sample in a study of blood T cell repertoires in COVID-19. Clones were sequenced by immunoSEQ multiplex PCR, and TCRdb holds only the in-frame ones, with some missing. The sample yields about 53,000 clones, 82% seen once. Sequenced input: peripheral blood. Receptor source: a woman in her fifties or sixties with acute or convalescent COVID-19. CDR3s include the opening cysteine and the closing phenylalanine or tryptophan. A D gene is named only where the DNA matches it firmly. Part of the rows lack a size; the others show once, few, many or a class for expanded clones.

abundance	v_gene	j_gene	d_gene	CDR3nt	CDR3aa
NA	TRBV27	TRBJ1-1	NA	TGTGCCAGCAGTTCCTCCTCCTCAGGGGTTGAAGCTTTCTTT	CASSSSSSGVEAFF
NA	TRBV5-5	TRBJ2-7	TRBD1	TGTGCCAGCAGCTGGGTACAGGGGGCCTACGAGCAGTACTTC	CASSWVQGAYEQYF
NA	TRBV6-5	TRBJ2-5	NA	TGTGCCAGCAGTTACAGAGACACAAAGACCCAGTACTTC	CASSYRDTKTQYF
NA	TRBV29-1	TRBJ1-3	TRBD1	TGCAGCGTCCGGACAGGGGGCCGAAACACCATATATTTT	CSVRTGGRNTIYF
NA	TRBV5-4	TRBJ2-7	NA	TGTGCCGGAGGACAGTCAGGCGCGGCCTACGAGCAGTACTTC	CAGGQSGAAYEQYF
NA	TRBV24-1	TRBJ2-1	NA	TGTGCCACCAGTGATGCTTTTGGGGGCTACTACAATGAGCAGTTCTTC	CATSDAFGGYYNEQFF
NA	TRBV18	TRBJ1-2	NA	TGTGCCAGCTCAACAGGGAAGGAAGACTATGGCTACACCTTC	CASSTGKEDYGYTF
NA	TRBV27	TRBJ1-1	TRBD1	TGTGCCAGCAGGACAGTACAGGGGGCCGGGAACACTGAAGCTTTCTTT	CASRTVQGAGNTEAFF
NA	TRBV29-1	TRBJ2-7	TRBD2	TGCAGCGTACGAAAGGCCCGGGAGGTCTCCTACGAGCAGTACTTC	CSVRKAREVSYEQYF
NA	TRBV29-1	TRBJ1-4	TRBD1	TGCAGCGTTGGGACAGGGACTGCAACTAATGAAAAACTGTTTTTT	CSVGTGTATNEKLFF
once	TRBV7-6	TRBJ2-1	TRBD2	TGTGCCAGCAGCTTAGAGGGACTAGCGGGAGTAGGAAATGAGCAGTTCTTC	CASSLEGLAGVGNEQFF
NA	TRBV13	TRBJ1-4	NA	TGTGCCAGCAGCTTAAACAGGTTTGGTGAAAAACTGTTTTTT	CASSLNRFGEKLFF
NA	TRBV6-5	TRBJ2-3	NA	TGTGCCAGCAGTTCCCCAGCAGATACGCAGTATTTT	CASSSPADTQYF
few	TRBV23-1	TRBJ2-4	NA	TGCGCCAACCACCTACAGGGATCCAAAAACATTCAGTACTTC	CANHLQGSKNIQYF
NA	TRBV2	TRBJ1-6	NA	TGTGCCAGCCGACAGGCGAGCTCCTATAATTCACCCCTCCACTTT	CASRQASSYNSPLHF
few	TRBV18	TRBJ1-1	NA	TGTGCCAGCTGTACAGGGATGAACACTGAAGCTTTCTTT	CASCTGMNTEAFF
NA	TRBV6-6	TRBJ1-2	TRBD1	TGTGCCAGCAGTTGGGACAGGGATGGCTACACCTTC	CASSWDRDGYTF
once	TRBV9	TRBJ1-2	TRBD1	TGTGCCAGCAGCCCGGGGGACAGCCTCGGCTATGGCTACACCTTC	CASSPGDSLGYGYTF
NA	TRBV7-8	TRBJ2-2	NA	TGTGCCAGCAGCTTACGAGACTTATACACCGGGGAGCTGTTTTTT	CASSLRDLYTGELFF
NA	TRBV5-6	TRBJ1-2	TRBD1	TGTGCCAGCAGCTTGGCGGGACAGCCCTATGGCTACACCTTC	CASSLAGQPYGYTF
NA	TRBV7-2	TRBJ1-1	NA	TGTGCCAGCAGCTCCGGGACATCAAAACTGGGGGCTTTCTTT	CASSSGTSKLGAFF
NA	TRBV5-3	TRBJ2-5	NA	TGTGCCAGAAAACGTAGCGGATCTCCCCAAGAGACCCAGTACTTC	CARKRSGSPQETQYF
NA	TRBV5-1	TRBJ1-3	NA	TGCGCCAGCAGCTTGCGCGCGAGCTCTGGAAACACCATATATTTT	CASSLRASSGNTIYF
once	TRBV28	TRBJ2-1	TRBD2	TGTGCCAGCAGTTCTCAGACTAGCGAGCCCTACAATGAGCAGTTCTTC	CASSSQTSEPYNEQFF
many	TRBV2	TRBJ2-1	TRBD2	TGTGCCAGCAGTCTGCTAGCGGGTGCCAGCAATGAGCAGTTCTTC	CASSLLAGASNEQFF
once	TRBV18	TRBJ2-3	TRBD1	TGTGCCAGCTCACCGGACAGGGCGAGCACAGATACGCAGTATTTT	CASSPDRASTDTQYF
NA	TRBV25-1	TRBJ1-2	NA	TGTGCCAGCAGACACGGGACTGCGCCTTCGAATGGCTACACCTTC	CASRHGTAPSNGYTF
NA	TRBV11-2	TRBJ2-5	TRBD2	TGTGCCAGCAGCTTAGCGGGGGGGCCTGAGGAGACCCAGTACTTC	CASSLAGGPEETQYF
NA	TRBV28	TRBJ1-5	NA	TGTGCCAGCAGTTTCGCGGGGGGCAAGAAACAGCCCCAGCATTTT	CASSFAGGKKQPQHF
once	TRBV3-1/TRBV3-2	TRBJ1-5	TRBD1	TGTGCCAGCAGCCAAACAGGGGTAGGCAATCAGCCCCAGCATTTT	CASSQTGVGNQPQHF
NA	TRBV21-1	TRBJ2-7	NA	TGTGCCAGCAGCAAAGGGTGGACTAGCGGGAGTAAATACGAGCAGTACTTC	CASSKGWTSGSKYEQYF
NA	TRBV18	TRBJ2-7	TRBD2	TGTGCCAGCCTACGGACTAGCGGGAGTCTCGGCGAGCAGTACTTC	CASLRTSGSLGEQYF
NA	TRBV5-4	TRBJ2-5	NA	TGTGCCAGCAGCTCACCGGTCTCGGGGAGGGAGACCCAGTACTTC	CASSSPVSGRETQYF
NA	TRBV11-2	TRBJ1-1	TRBD1	TGTGCCAGCAGCGCATCGACAGGGGCGAACACTGAAGCTTTCTTT	CASSASTGANTEAFF
NA	TRBV10-3	TRBJ2-7	TRBD2	TGTGCCAGCCAACTAGCGGGAGGGCAAAAAGAGCAGTACTTC	CASQLAGGQKEQYF
NA	TRBV29-1	TRBJ1-2	TRBD1	TGCAGCGACAAGCGGACAGGGCTGGGTGGCTACACCTTC	CSDKRTGLGGYTF
few	TRBV11-3	TRBJ2-1	TRBD2	TGTGCCAGCAGCGCAAGAGGGGCGGGGGGCCACAATGAGCAGTTCTTC	CASSARGAGGHNEQFF
NA	TRBV25-1	TRBJ1-2	NA	TGTGCCAGCAGTGACCGGGACTTAACGTGGCGCACCTTC	CASSDRDLTWRTF
NA	TRBV24-1	TRBJ2-7	TRBD2	TGTGCCACCAGTGCCGGGACTAGCGGGAGGGCCCTCTACGAGCAGTACTTC	CATSAGTSGRALYEQYF
NA	TRBV7-8	TRBJ1-6	TRBD1	TGTGCCAGCAGCTTAGACGGACAGGTCCATTCGGGACCCCTCCACTTT	CASSLDGQVHSGPLHF
NA	TRBV27	TRBJ2-7	NA	TGTGCCAGCGCTATCAAATGGTCCTACGAGCAGTACTTC	CASAIKWSYEQYF